The subject of this entry is one T cell receptor beta chain. What it recognizes is unknown. This sample was taken from a study of T cell responses to AZD1222 COVID-19 vaccine. Points from the study as a whole: Nearly half of spike-specific TCRs reportedly target unmutated variant regions.

Only in-frame clones appear in the TCRdb table, and some are missing; sequencing was by immunoSEQ multiplex PCR. The sample includes about 160,000 clones, 91% of them seen just once. V was clipped by 6 bases and J by 4 bases, with 10 bases between them. CDR3 length: 13 residues. Germline V CDR1 and CDR2: LGHNA, YSLEER. This chain uses TRBV4-3 with TRBJ1-5, with no clear D. The clonotype comes from an adult in good health. The material sequenced was peripheral blood, taken on day 0 of AZD1222 vaccination. The CDR3 protein is CASRETVNQPQHF. The CDR3 bases are TGCGCCAGCAGAGAGACGGTTAATCAGCCCCAGCATTTT.